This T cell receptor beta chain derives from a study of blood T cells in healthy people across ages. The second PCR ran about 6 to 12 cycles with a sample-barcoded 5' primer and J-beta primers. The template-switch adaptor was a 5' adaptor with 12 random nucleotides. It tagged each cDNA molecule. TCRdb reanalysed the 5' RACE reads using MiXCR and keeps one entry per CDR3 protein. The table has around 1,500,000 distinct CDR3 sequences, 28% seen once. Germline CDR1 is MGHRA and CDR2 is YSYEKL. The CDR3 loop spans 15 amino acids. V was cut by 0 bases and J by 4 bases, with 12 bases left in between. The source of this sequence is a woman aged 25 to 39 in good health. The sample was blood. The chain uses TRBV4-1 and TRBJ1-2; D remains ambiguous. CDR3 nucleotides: TGCGCCAGCAGCCAAGATTCTACGGGGTTCTATGGCTACACCTTC. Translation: CASSQDSTGFYGYTF.